These 19 T cell receptor beta chains share one sample of origin, sequenced in a study of T cell responses to AZD1222 COVID-19 vaccine. Sequenced by immunoSEQ multiplex PCR; TCRdb stores in-frame clones only, minus some. The sample carries about 160,000 clones, 94% recorded once. The sample consisted of peripheral blood, taken on day 0 of AZD1222 vaccination. The receptors were gathered from an adult in good health.

The chain links TRBV10-3 to TRBJ2-7, with D uncertain. The germline V gene has CDR1 ENHRY and CDR2 SYGVKD. V was shortened by 4 bases and J by 1 base, with 5 bases between the two germline ends. The CDR3 loop spans 12 amino acids. DNA of the CDR3: TGTGCCATCAGTGCGGGTTCCTACGAGCAGTACGTC. It encodes CAISAGSYEQYV.

This rearrangement joins TRBV14 to TRBJ2-5; D remains ambiguous. Germline V gene data show CDR1 as SGHDN and CDR2 as FVKESK. The CDR3 extends over 12 amino acids. Deletions cut 0 bases from V and 7 bases from J, with 6 bases between. The CDR3 coding sequence is TGTGCCAGCAGCCAAGATTGGGGGACCCAGTACTTC. Translation gives CASSQDWGTQYF.

This chain joins TRBV6-5 and TRBJ1-4, with 8 nucleotides matching TRBD1. Looked up from germline, CDR1 is MNHEY and CDR2 is SVGAGI. The ends lost 4 bases at V and 8 bases at J; junction bases unmatched: 9. The CDR3 runs 15 residues. The CDR3 DNA follows: TGTGCCAGCAGTTTAACGGACAGGGAGTTCGAAAAACTGTTTTTT. Its protein product is CASSLTDREFEKLFF.

This chain joins TRBV10-3 and TRBJ2-3, with 9 bases matching TRBD2. The J segment lost 4 bases and the V segment lost 0 bases, leaving 8 bases of the junction unmatched. The germline gives CDR1 ENHRY, CDR2 SYGVKD. This CDR3 comprises 17 residues. CDR3 DNA: TGTGCCATCAGTGAGTCGAATGCGGGAGGGGCCCCAGATACGCAGTATTTT. It translates to CAISESNAGGAPDTQYF.

The chain couples TRBV28 to TRBJ2-7, with a weak D call TRBD1 (5 bases). Between the trimmed V and J ends, which lost 3 bases and 7 bases, there was a span of 13 bases. Germline assignment: CDR1 MDHEN and CDR2 SYDVKM. CDR3 size: 13 residues. The CDR3 DNA follows: TGTGCCAGCAGTTTTGCAGGGCCTAGAGAGCAGTACGTC. This codes for CASSFAGPREQYV.

V usage is TRBV5-4 and J usage is TRBJ1-1, with D perhaps TRBD1 (5 bases). Germline-derived CDR1 and CDR2 are SGHNT and YYREEE (reference sequence). CDR3 size: 15 residues. Trimming took 3 bases from V and 0 from J, leaving 12 bases between them. The CDR3 here is CASSSRGNLNTEAFF. The CDR3 bases are TGTGCCAGCAGCTCTCGGGGGAATCTGAACACTGAAGCTTTCTTT.

The chain combines TRBV3-1 (or the pseudogene TRBV3-2) with TRBJ2-2; D gene uncertain. Germline CDR1 is LGHDT and CDR2 is YNNKEL (reference sequence). This CDR3 has 12 amino acids. V lost 1 base, J lost 5 bases, and 2 bases lay in between. CDR3 sequence (DNA): TGTGCCAGCAGCCAAGGGACCGGGGAGCTGTTTTTT. It codes for CASSQGTGELFF.

The DNA for the CDR3 is TGTGCCAGCAGCCAAGGCTACCGGGACACCGATACGCAGTATTTT. Protein sequence: CASSQGYRDTDTQYF. V is TRBV3-1 (or the pseudogene TRBV3-2) and J is TRBJ2-3; weak D call: TRBD1 (6 bases). V lost 1 base and J 6 bases, leaving 14 bases between the germline ends. Germline CDR1 is LGHDT and CDR2 is YNNKEL (reference sequence). CDR3 length: 15 residues.

V is TRBV20-1 and J is TRBJ1-1; tentative D call: TRBD1 (5 bases). The CDR3 length is 13 residues. The germline gives CDR1 DFQATT, CDR2 SNEGSKA (reference sequence). V lost 5 bases, J lost 3 bases, and 13 bases lay in between. CDR3 sequence reads: CSARGGSYTEAFF. CDR3 DNA: TGCAGTGCTCGTGGGGGGTCGTACACTGAAGCTTTCTTT.

DNA for the CDR3: TGTGCCAGCAGTACCGGACAGGGAGGGGAGCAGTTCTTC. Its translation: CASSTGQGGEQFF. The chain recombines TRBV27 with TRBJ2-1, with D perhaps TRBD1 (8 bases). The V end was cut by 5 bases, the J end by 10 bases, with 15 bases between. The CDR3 has 13 residues. Germline V gene data show CDR1 as MNHEY and CDR2 as SMNVEV (reference sequence).

The chain joins TRBV4-1 to TRBJ2-1; 7 bases are a match to TRBD2. The CDR3 is made up of 18 amino acids. Germline V gene sequence: CDR1 MGHRA, CDR2 YSYEKL. V gave up 0 bases and J gave up 4 bases; unmatched junction bases: 12. Here the CDR3 reads CASSQDGGGPTRYNEQFF. The CDR3 DNA sequence: TGCGCCAGCAGCCAAGATGGGGGAGGGCCTACTCGGTACAATGAGCAGTTCTTC.

The V and J genes are TRBV19 and TRBJ2-2; TRBD2 aligns across 9 bases. The CDR3 loop spans 20 amino acids. The V and J ends lost 3 bases and 8 bases, in that order; junction bases with no gene match: 22. Germline CDR1 is LNHDA and CDR2 is SQIVND (reference sequence). In DNA, the CDR3 is TGTGCCAGTAGTATTTCCGCTGCCCCTCCGGGACTAGCTTCTATGGGGGAGCTGTTTTTT. Its protein is CASSISAAPPGLASMGELFF.

The rearrangement uses TRBV11-2 and TRBJ1-3, with D perhaps matching TRBD1 (6 bases). Germline CDR1 SGHAT, CDR2 FQNNGV. This CDR3 is 15 amino acids long. Trimming took 5 bases from V and 0 from J, leaving 11 bases between them. CDR3 amino acids: CASSPTGTSGNTIYF. The DNA of the CDR3 is TGTGCCAGCAGCCCGACAGGTACCTCTGGAAACACCATATATTTT.

The V gene is TRBV28, the J gene TRBJ1-5; D gene ambiguous. Trimming took off 6 bases at V and 3 bases at J, with 12 bases between the two ends. The CDR3 consists of 14 residues. Germline V gives CDR1 MDHEN, CDR2 SYDVKM. The CDR3 reads CASRLGRDNQPQHF. CDR3 DNA sequence: TGTGCCAGCAGACTGGGTCGGGACAATCAGCCCCAGCATTTT.

The chain joins TRBV7-9 to TRBJ1-1; TRBD1 matches at 8 bases. The CDR3 runs 13 residues. The junction had 10 bases not matched to a gene; V was cut back by 11 bases and J by 5 bases. Germline assignment: CDR1 SEHNR and CDR2 FQNEAQ (reference sequence). This CDR3 is CAGDRTGRTEAFF. In DNA form, the CDR3 reads TGTGCCGGAGACCGGACAGGGCGGACTGAAGCTTTCTTT.

J is TRBJ2-1 and V is TRBV27; the match to TRBD1 covers 7 bases. From germline, CDR1 is MNHEY and CDR2 SMNVEV (reference sequence). The CDR3 is 17 residues long. V shed 6 bases and J 6 bases; nucleotides not matched to a gene: 17. The CDR3: CASSPTHRGIRSNEQFF. The CDR3, as DNA: TGTGCCAGCAGCCCTACCCACAGGGGAATTAGGAGCAATGAGCAGTTCTTC.

This sequence joins TRBV6-5 and TRBJ2-7; possibly TRBD1 for D (6 bases). The V gene lost 6 bases and the J gene lost 6 bases, with 18 bases spanning the gap. The germline gives CDR1 MNHEY, CDR2 SVGAGI. The CDR3 contains 14 residues. The CDR3 coding sequence is TGTGCCAGCAGAGTAACAGGGTCCCAGGGCGAGCAGTACGTC. The encoded protein is CASRVTGSQGEQYV.

The rearrangement links TRBV27 to TRBJ2-3; D might be TRBD2 (5 bases). Germline V gene lookup returns CDR1 MNHEY and CDR2 SMNVEV (reference sequence). The CDR3 is 15 amino acids. V dropped 11 bases and J dropped 6 bases, with 24 bases sitting between them. The CDR3 bases are TGTGCCCGGCCGCGCGTTTCGGGAAACGGTGATACGCAGTATTTT. Its protein product is CARPRVSGNGDTQYF.

The chain has TRBV19 and TRBJ2-1; 7 bases are a match to TRBD2. Per germline, CDR1 LNHDA and CDR2 SQIVND (reference sequence). With V trimmed by 2 bases and J by 5 bases, 3 bases remained unmatched. CDR3 length: 14 amino acids. In nucleotides, the CDR3 is TGTGCCAGTAGTATAATCGGGACTAACAATGAGCAGTTCTTC. Translated, it gives CASSIIGTNNEQFF.